Listed below are T cell receptor beta chains from one sample, sequenced in a study of Ad26.COV2.S vaccination and SARS-CoV-2 variants. Assay used: immunoSEQ multiplex PCR; TCRdb lists only in-frame clones, some missing. Altogether about 400,000 clones are present, about four fifths being singletons, with the ten largest covering approximately 7%. The starting material was peripheral blood, obtained in a trial of Ad26.COV2.S vaccine versus placebo. The source of these receptors is a person between 18 and 60 years old who received the Ad26.COV2.S COVID-19 vaccine or a placebo. Both conserved end residues are part of each CDR3. A D gene is named only where the DNA matches it firmly. Only part of the rows carry a size: once, few, many, or a class if the clone is expanded.

v_call	clone_size	d_call	cdr3_length	j_call	cdr3_aa	cdr3_nt
TRBV3-1/TRBV3-2	.	TRBD1	17	TRBJ1-5	CASSPDREGYSNQPQHF	TGTGCCAGCAGCCCGGACAGGGAAGGCTATAGCAATCAGCCCCAGCATTTT
TRBV9	.	.	14	TRBJ1-2	CASTPGRTNYGYTF	TGTGCCAGCACCCCCGGGAGGACTAACTATGGCTACACCTTC
TRBV15	.	.	14	TRBJ1-6	CATSRDNGASPLHF	TGTGCCACCAGCAGAGATAATGGGGCTTCACCCCTCCACTTT
TRBV19	.	.	18	TRBJ2-1	CASSIEFVRLSSYNEQFF	TGTGCCAGTAGTATAGAGTTCGTTCGGCTATCCTCCTACAATGAGCAGTTCTTC
TRBV7-9	few	.	12	TRBJ1-1	CASGQGGTEAFF	TGTGCCAGCGGTCAAGGGGGCACTGAAGCTTTCTTT
TRBV6-5	.	TRBD1	14	TRBJ1-4	CASTTGTANEKLFF	TGTGCCAGCACAACCGGGACAGCTAATGAAAAACTGTTTTTT
TRBV4-2	.	TRBD2	18	TRBJ2-3	CASSQGLAGSLLEDTQYF	TGTGCCAGCAGCCAAGGGTTAGCGGGGTCCCTCCTCGAAGATACGCAGTATTTT
TRBV27	.	.	15	TRBJ1-2	CASSSAPDSWAGYTF	TGTGCCAGCAGTTCCGCCCCGGACTCTTGGGCGGGCTACACCTTC
TRBV19	.	TRBD2	17	TRBJ2-1	CASSSGRGLAGAHEQFF	TGTGCCAGTAGTTCGGGGAGGGGACTAGCGGGAGCACATGAGCAGTTCTTC
TRBV5-1	.	TRBD2	15	TRBJ2-1	CASSLVAGGFNEQFF	TGCGCCAGCAGCTTGGTGGCGGGAGGGTTCAATGAGCAGTTCTTC
TRBV7-9	.	.	14	TRBJ2-7	CASSTVDSSYEQYF	TGTGCCAGCAGCACCGTCGACAGCTCCTACGAGCAGTACTTC
TRBV11-3	.	.	13	TRBJ2-1	CASSRDGANEQFF	TGTGCCAGCAGCCGGGACGGGGCGAATGAGCAGTTCTTC
TRBV18	few	TRBD1	14	TRBJ1-5	CASSRQGTDQPQHF	TGTGCCAGCTCTCGACAGGGGACAGATCAGCCCCAGCATTTT
TRBV27	.	.	14	TRBJ2-7	CASSFVGVTYEQYF	TGTGCCAGCAGTTTCGTCGGCGTAACCTACGAGCAGTACTTC
TRBV7-2	.	TRBD2	19	TRBJ2-1	CASSSRPGLADLSYNEQFF	TGTGCCAGCAGCTCCCGCCCCGGACTAGCGGATCTCTCCTACAATGAGCAGTTCTTC
TRBV18	.	.	14	TRBJ1-4	CASSYAIRTEKLFF	TGTGCCAGCTCATACGCAATTAGAACTGAAAAACTGTTTTTT
TRBV2	few	TRBD1	14	TRBJ1-4	CATEGGLTNEKLFF	TGTGCCACCGAAGGGGGCCTAACTAATGAAAAACTGTTTTTT
TRBV4-2	.	TRBD2	19	TRBJ2-3	CASSQDWISGVISTDTQYF	TGTGCCAGCAGCCAAGATTGGATTAGCGGGGTAATCAGCACAGATACGCAGTATTTT
TRBV19	.	TRBD1	14	TRBJ1-2	CASSTDRVTYGYTF	TGTGCCAGTAGTACGGACAGGGTAACATATGGCTACACCTTC
TRBV28	.	TRBD1	16	TRBJ1-3	CAIKRTGTLGGNTIYF	TGTGCCATCAAAAGGACAGGTACTTTAGGTGGAAACACCATATATTTT
TRBV12-3/TRBV12-4	.	.	10	TRBJ2-1	CASSSAREFF	TGTGCCAGCAGTTCGGCACGGGAGTTCTTC
TRBV12-5	.	.	14	TRBJ2-7	CASGLARRPAEQYF	TGTGCTAGTGGTTTGGCCCGGCGACCAGCCGAGCAGTACTTC
TRBV9	.	.	15	TRBJ1-2	CASSAVDGGHYGYTF	TGTGCCAGCAGCGCTGTGGACGGGGGGCACTATGGCTACACCTTC
TRBV12-3/TRBV12-4	.	.	13	TRBJ1-2	CASSWDQGYGYTF	TGTGCCAGCAGTTGGGATCAGGGGTATGGCTACACCTTC
TRBV7-9	.	.	12	TRBJ1-5	CASGTTDQPQHF	TGTGCCAGCGGGACGACAGATCAGCCCCAGCATTTT
TRBV5-1	.	TRBD1	15	TRBJ1-2	CASSLEGQARYGYTF	TGCGCCAGCAGCTTGGAGGGACAGGCCCGATATGGCTACACCTTC
TRBV6-5	.	.	13	TRBJ1-4	CASSSTGNGKLFF	TGTGCCAGCAGCTCCACCGGGAATGGAAAACTGTTTTTT
TRBV7-6	.	.	14	TRBJ2-5	CASSPWSGVETQYF	TGTGCCAGCAGCCCCTGGTCAGGGGTCGAGACCCAGTACTTC
TRBV10-3	few	.	12	TRBJ2-5	CASAWLQETQYF	TGTGCCAGCGCTTGGCTACAGGAGACCCAGTACTTC
TRBV19	once	.	13	TRBJ2-7	CASSVYRVYEQYF	TGTGCCAGTAGTGTCTACAGGGTTTACGAGCAGTACTTC
TRBV7-2	.	.	14	TRBJ2-7	CASSLGTFRDEQYF	TGTGCCAGCAGCTTAGGTACCTTCAGGGACGAGCAGTACTTC
TRBV5-1	.	.	15	TRBJ1-5	CASSFGGGGNQPQHF	TGCGCCAGCAGCTTTGGCGGGGGTGGCAATCAGCCCCAGCATTTT
TRBV9	.	.	16	TRBJ2-1	CASSPTDILSYNEQFF	TGTGCCAGCAGCCCAACCGACATTCTCTCCTACAATGAGCAGTTCTTC
TRBV12-3/TRBV12-4	.	TRBD2	13	TRBJ2-1	CASRRLAGGRKFF	TGTGCCAGCAGAAGACTAGCGGGAGGTAGGAAGTTCTTC
TRBV28	.	TRBD2	15	TRBJ2-1	CASSSTSGANNEQFF	TGTGCCAGCAGCTCTACTAGCGGGGCTAACAATGAGCAGTTCTTC
TRBV11-2	.	.	12	TRBJ1-1	CASRSMNTEAFF	TGTGCCAGCCGATCGATGAACACTGAAGCTTTCTTT
TRBV5-4	.	.	15	TRBJ1-5	CASSLGVGPNQPQHF	TGTGCCAGCAGCTTGGGGGTAGGCCCCAATCAGCCCCAGCATTTT
TRBV20-1	.	TRBD2	11	TRBJ2-3	CRSGGADTQYF	TGCAGGTCGGGGGGGGCAGATACGCAGTATTTT
TRBV18	.	.	16	TRBJ2-7	CASSRLTGPSSYEQYF	TGTGCCAGCTCACGATTGACAGGCCCTAGCTCCTACGAGCAGTACTTC
TRBV28	once	.	13	TRBJ2-3	CASSPGSTDTQYF	TGTGCCAGCAGCCCGGGGAGCACAGATACGCAGTATTTT
TRBV19	.	.	14	TRBJ2-7	CASSKWVLEDEQYF	TGTGCCAGTAGTAAATGGGTGCTAGAGGACGAGCAGTACTTC
TRBV7-9	once	.	15	TRBJ2-1	CASSFSQLSYNEQFF	TGTGCCAGCAGCTTTTCACAGCTAAGCTACAATGAGCAGTTCTTC
TRBV4-1	medium-sized	.	15	TRBJ1-5	CASSQDRGPWQPQHF	TGCGCCAGCAGCCAAGACCGGGGGCCGTGGCAGCCCCAGCATTTT
TRBV3-1/TRBV3-2	.	TRBD1	13	TRBJ2-7	CASSRQGAYEQYF	TGTGCCAGCAGCCGACAGGGGGCCTACGAGCAGTACTTC
TRBV18	.	.	15	TRBJ1-2	CASSRPGEGNYGYTF	TGTGCCAGCTCACGGCCCGGGGAGGGGAACTATGGCTACACCTTC
TRBV11-3	.	TRBD2	16	TRBJ2-3	CASSSGTSGGRDTQYF	TGTGCCAGCAGCTCTGGGACTAGCGGGGGTAGGGATACGCAGTATTTT
TRBV2	.	.	12	TRBJ1-2	CASSEWVSGYTF	TGTGCCAGCAGTGAATGGGTGAGCGGCTACACCTTC
TRBV7-3	.	.	13	TRBJ2-2	CASSRDPTGELFF	TGTGCCAGCAGCAGGGACCCCACCGGGGAGCTGTTTTTT